This T cell receptor (beta chain) derives from a study of blood T cell repertoires in COVID-19. About the study: The analysed material was cDNA or gDNA that came from T cells, B-cell-depleted T cells, or PBMCs.

V lost 7 bases, J lost 3 bases, and 16 bases lay in between. Germline loops: CDR1 MDHEN, CDR2 SYDVKM. The CDR3 has 14 residues. Some clones are missing from TCRdb's copy, which holds only in-frame ones; the method was immunoSEQ multiplex PCR. The profile shows 300,000 or so clones, about 90% of them singletons. The chain recombines TRBV28 with TRBJ2-7; TRBD1 might be the D (6 bases). The material sequenced was peripheral blood. This clonotype was sampled from a woman in her 50s who had recovered from COVID-19. CDR3: CASNKQGTVYEQYF. For the CDR3, the DNA is TGTGCCAGCAACAAACAGGGTACAGTCTACGAGCAGTACTTC.